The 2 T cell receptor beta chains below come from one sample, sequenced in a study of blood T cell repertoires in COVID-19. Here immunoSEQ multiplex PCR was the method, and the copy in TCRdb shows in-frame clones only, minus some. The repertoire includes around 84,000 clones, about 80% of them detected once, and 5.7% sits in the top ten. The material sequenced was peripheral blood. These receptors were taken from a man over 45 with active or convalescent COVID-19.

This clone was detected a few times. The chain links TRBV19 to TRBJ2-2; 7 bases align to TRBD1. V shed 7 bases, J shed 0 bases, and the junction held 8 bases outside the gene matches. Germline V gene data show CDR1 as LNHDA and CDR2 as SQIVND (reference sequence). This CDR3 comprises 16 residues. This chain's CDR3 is CASTVTGTANTGELFF. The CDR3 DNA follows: TGTGCCAGTACCGTGACGGGGACAGCGAACACCGGGGAGCTGTTTTTT.

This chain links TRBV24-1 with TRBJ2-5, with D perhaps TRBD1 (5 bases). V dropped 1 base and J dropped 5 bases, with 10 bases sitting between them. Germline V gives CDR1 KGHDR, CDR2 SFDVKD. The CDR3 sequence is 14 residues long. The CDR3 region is CATSDFQGAETQYF. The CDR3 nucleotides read TGTGCCACCAGTGATTTCCAGGGCGCGGAGACCCAGTACTTC.